This T cell receptor (beta chain) was found in a study of memory CD4+ T cells and cytomegalovirus serostatus. Study information: Healthy Belgian adult donors included nine or ten CMV-positive and about two dozen CMV-negative people.

Germline trimming cut 8 bases from V and 7 bases from J; bases unmatched to any gene: 8. The CDR3 totals 14 residues. Germline lookup yields CDR1 MDHEN and CDR2 SYDVKM. Data came from immunoSEQ multiplex PCR; TCRdb stores just in-frame clones and leaves some out. The sample records fewer than 75,000 clones, 70% to 80% being singletons. The sort gate was single viable CD3+CD4+CD8-CD45RO+ cells for memory CD4+ T cells. The genes are TRBV28 and TRBJ2-1; 10 bases map to TRBD2. This sequence originates from an adult in good health and CMV-seronegative. The sequenced material came from memory CD4+ T cells from blood. CDR3 sequence reads: CASSASGSLNEQFF. The DNA of the CDR3 is TGTGCCAGCTCGGCTAGCGGGAGTTTAAATGAGCAGTTCTTC.